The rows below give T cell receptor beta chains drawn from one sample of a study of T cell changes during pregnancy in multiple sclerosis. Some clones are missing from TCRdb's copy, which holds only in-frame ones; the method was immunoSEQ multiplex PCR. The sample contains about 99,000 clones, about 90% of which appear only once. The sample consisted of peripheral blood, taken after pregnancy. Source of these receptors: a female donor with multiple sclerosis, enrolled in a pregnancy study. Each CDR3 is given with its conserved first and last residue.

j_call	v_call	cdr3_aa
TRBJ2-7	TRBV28	CASTSGRMYEQYF
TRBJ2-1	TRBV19	CASSIDTGTGGFF
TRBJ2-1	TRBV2	CASRKPGQKGLATDEQFF
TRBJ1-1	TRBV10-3	CAISDGDRGTEAFF
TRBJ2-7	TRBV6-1	CASSGLAGTYEQYF
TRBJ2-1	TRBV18	CASSPLLADVAYNEQFF
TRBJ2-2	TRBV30	CAWSPPSVNRATGELFF
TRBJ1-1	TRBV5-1	CASSDRGHEAFF
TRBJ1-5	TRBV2	CASSTGDNQPQHF
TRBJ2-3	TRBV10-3	CAISQRGNTDTQYF
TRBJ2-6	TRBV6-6	CASSRGAGANVLTF
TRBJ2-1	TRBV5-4	CASSSGGNNEQFF
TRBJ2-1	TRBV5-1	CASSPTAGGNNEQFF
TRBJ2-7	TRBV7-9	CASSLGASGADEQYF
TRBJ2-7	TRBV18	CASSYTEEQYF
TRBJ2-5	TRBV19	CASSIVKGGQETQYF